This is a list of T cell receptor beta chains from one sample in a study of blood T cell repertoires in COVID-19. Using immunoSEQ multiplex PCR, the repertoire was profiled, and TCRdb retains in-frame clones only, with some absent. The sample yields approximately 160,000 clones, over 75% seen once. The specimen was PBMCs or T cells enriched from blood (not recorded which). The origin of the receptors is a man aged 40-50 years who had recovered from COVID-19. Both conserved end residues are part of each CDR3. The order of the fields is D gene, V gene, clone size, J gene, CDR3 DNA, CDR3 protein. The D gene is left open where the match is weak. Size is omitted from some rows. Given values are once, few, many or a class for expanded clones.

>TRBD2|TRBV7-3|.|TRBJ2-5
TGTGCCAGCAGTAACGGGGGGGCCTGGTACTTC
CASSNGGAWYF
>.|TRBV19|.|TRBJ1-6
TGTGCCAGTAGTATAGTAGGCGGGGGTGGTTCACCCCTCCACTTT
CASSIVGGGGSPLHF
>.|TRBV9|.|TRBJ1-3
TGTGCCAGCAGCGGGAGAGAGGGAACGGGAAACACCATATATTTT
CASSGREGTGNTIYF
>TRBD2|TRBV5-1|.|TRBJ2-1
TGCGCCAGCAGCGCAGGGTACGGGGGGAGCTCCTACAATGAGCAGTTCTTC
CASSAGYGGSSYNEQFF
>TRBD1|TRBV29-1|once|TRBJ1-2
TGCAGCATGGGACAGGGAAGTAATAACTATGGCTACACCTTC
CSMGQGSNNYGYTF
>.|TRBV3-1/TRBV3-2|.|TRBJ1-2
TGTGCCAGCAGCCTTATGCTTACAGGCGGGGGCTATGGCTACACCTTC
CASSLMLTGGGYGYTF
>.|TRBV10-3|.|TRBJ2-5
TGTGCCATCAGTGATGGTCGGTTGGAGACCCAGTACTTC
CAISDGRLETQYF
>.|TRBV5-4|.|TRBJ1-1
TGTGCCAGCAGTAAAGGCTCTGCGGACACTGAAGCTTTCTTT
CASSKGSADTEAFF
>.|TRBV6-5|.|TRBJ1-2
TGTGCCAGCAGTCGCTCATACAGGGAACTTAACGGCTACACCTTC
CASSRSYRELNGYTF
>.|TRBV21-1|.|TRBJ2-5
TGTGCCAGCACGGGACAGCACGAAGAGACCCAGTACTTC
CASTGQHEETQYF
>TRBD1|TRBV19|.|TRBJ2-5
TGTGCCGGTAGCAGTAGACAGGGGGAAGAGACCCAGTACTTC
CAGSSRQGEETQYF
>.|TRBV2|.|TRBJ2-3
TGTGCCAGCAGTTCCACAGGGATTACTAGCACAGATACGCAGTATTTT
CASSSTGITSTDTQYF
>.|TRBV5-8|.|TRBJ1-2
TGTGCCAGCAGCTTGACTAGTCTTGGCTTC
CASSLTSLGF
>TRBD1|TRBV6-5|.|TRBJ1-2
TGTGCCAGCAGCCGCGACAGGGGGGATAACTATGGCTACACCTTC
CASSRDRGDNYGYTF
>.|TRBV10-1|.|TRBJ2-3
TGCGCCAGCAGCCTACTTATCGCAGATACGCAGTATTTT
CASSLLIADTQYF
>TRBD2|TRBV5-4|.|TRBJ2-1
TGTGCCAGCAGCTTTACGGGGGGTACCTACAATGAGCAGTTCTTC
CASSFTGGTYNEQFF
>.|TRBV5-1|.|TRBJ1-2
TGCGCCAGCAGCTTGGCTCTGCGGGGGCCACTCTATGGCTACACCTTC
CASSLALRGPLYGYTF
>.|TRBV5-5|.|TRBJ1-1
TGTGCCAGCAGCCCCTTTGGGCGGGCTAACACTGAAGCTTTCTTT
CASSPFGRANTEAFF
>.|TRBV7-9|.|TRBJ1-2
TGTGCCAGCAGCACCAGGGCTGCCCCCTATGGCTACACCTTC
CASSTRAAPYGYTF
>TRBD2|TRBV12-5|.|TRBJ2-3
TGTGCTACCGGGGGGGGCACAGATACGCAGTATTTT
CATGGGTDTQYF
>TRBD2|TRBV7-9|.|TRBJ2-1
TGTGCCAGCAGCTTCAGCGGGGGGGCGGGTGAGCAGTTCTTC
CASSFSGGAGEQFF
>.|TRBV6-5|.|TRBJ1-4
TGTGCCAGTGCACCGGGACAATTTAATGAAAAACTGTTTTTT
CASAPGQFNEKLFF